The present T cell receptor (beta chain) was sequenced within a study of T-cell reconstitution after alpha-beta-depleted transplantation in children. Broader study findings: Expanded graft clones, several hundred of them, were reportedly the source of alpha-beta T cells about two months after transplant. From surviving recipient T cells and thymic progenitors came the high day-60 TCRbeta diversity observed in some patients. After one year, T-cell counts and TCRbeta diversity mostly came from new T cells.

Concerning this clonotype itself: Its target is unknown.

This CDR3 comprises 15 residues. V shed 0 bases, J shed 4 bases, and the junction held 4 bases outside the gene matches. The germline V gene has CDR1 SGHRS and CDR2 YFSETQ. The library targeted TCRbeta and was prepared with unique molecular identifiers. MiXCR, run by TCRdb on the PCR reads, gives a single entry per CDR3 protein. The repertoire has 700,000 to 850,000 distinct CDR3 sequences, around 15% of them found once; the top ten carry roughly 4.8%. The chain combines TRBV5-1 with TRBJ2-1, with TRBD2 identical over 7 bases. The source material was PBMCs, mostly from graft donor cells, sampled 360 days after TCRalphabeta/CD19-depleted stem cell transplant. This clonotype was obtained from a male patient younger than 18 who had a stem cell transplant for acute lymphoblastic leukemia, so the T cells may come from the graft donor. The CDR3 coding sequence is TGCGCCAGCAGCTTGGAGGCGGGAGAGTACAATGAGCAGTTCTTC. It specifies CASSLEAGEYNEQFF. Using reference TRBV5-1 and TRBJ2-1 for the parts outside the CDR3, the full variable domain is KAGVTQTPRYLIKTRGQQVTLSCSPISGHRSVSWYQQTPGQGLQFLFEYFSETQRNKGNFPGRFSGRQFSNSRSEMNVSTLELGDSALYLCASSLEAGEYNEQFFGPGTRLTVL.